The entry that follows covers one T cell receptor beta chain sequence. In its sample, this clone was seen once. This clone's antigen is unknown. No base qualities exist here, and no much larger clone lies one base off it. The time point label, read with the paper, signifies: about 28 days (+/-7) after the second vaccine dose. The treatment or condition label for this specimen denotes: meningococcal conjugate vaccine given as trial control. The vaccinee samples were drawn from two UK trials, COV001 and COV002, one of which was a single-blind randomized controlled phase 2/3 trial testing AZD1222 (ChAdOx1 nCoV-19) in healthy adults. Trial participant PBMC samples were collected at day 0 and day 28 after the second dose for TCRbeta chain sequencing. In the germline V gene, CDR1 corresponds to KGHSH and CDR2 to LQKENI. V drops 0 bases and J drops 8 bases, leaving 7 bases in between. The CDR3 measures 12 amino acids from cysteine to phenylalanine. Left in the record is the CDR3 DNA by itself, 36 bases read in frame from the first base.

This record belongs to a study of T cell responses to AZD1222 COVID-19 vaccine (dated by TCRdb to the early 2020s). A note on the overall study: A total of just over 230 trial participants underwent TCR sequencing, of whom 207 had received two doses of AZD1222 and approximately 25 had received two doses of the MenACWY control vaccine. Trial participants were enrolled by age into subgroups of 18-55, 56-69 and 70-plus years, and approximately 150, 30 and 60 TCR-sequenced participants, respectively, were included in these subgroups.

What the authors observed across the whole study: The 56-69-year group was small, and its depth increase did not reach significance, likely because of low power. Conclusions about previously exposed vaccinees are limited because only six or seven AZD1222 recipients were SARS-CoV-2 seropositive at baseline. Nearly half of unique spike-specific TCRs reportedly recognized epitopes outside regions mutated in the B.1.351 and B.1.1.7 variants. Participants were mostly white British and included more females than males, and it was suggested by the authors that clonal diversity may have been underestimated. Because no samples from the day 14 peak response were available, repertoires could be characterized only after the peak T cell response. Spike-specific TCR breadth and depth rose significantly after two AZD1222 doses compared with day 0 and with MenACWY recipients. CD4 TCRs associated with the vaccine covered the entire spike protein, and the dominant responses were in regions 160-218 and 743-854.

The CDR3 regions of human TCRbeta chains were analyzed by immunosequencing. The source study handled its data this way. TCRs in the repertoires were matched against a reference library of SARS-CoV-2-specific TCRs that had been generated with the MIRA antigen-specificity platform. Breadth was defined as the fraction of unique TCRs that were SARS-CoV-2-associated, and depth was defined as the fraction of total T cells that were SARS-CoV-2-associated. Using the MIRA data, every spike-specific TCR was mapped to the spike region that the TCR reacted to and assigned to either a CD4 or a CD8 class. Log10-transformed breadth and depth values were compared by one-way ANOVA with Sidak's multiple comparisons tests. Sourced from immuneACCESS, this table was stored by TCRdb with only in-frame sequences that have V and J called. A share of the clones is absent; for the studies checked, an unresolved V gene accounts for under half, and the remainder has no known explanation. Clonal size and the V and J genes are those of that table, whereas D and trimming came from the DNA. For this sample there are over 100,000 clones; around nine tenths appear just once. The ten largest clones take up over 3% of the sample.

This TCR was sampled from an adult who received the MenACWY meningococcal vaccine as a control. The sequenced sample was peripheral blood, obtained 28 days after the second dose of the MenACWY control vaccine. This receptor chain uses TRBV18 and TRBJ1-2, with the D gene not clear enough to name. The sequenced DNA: TGTGCCAGCTCACCACCCCCCCAGGGCTACACCTTC. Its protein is CASSPPPQGYTF.